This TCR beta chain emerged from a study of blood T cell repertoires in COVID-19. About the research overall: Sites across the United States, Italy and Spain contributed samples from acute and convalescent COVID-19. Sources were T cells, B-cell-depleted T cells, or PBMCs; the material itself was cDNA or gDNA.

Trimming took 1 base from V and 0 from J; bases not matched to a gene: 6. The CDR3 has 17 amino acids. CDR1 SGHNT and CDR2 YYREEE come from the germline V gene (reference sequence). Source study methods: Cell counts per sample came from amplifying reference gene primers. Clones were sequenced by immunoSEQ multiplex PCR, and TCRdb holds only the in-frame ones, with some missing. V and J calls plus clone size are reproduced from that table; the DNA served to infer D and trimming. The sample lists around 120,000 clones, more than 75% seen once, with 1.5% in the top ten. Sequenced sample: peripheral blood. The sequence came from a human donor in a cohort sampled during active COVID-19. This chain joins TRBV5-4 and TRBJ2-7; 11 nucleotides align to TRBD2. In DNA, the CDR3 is TGTGCCAGCAGCTTGAGGCCTAGCGGGGGGAGCTCCTACGAGCAGTACTTC. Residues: CASSLRPSGGSSYEQYF.